Included here is one T cell receptor beta chain sequence, with context. Its matching antigen is unknown. These data are taken from a study of read filtering for tumor transcriptome and immune sequencing. From 350 to 500 ng of RNA, a library with molecular barcoded alpha/delta and beta/gamma adaptors was made. MiXCR, run by TCRdb on the reads, gives a single entry per CDR3 protein. The top ten hold 16% of the sample, which has 30,000 to 35,000 distinct CDR3 sequences, around a sixth seen once. Germline trimming cut 2 bases from V and 7 bases from J; bases unmatched to any gene: 13. The length of the CDR3 is 17 residues. Germline V gene sequence: CDR1 SGHRS, CDR2 YFSETQ. Whole-study findings and limits: IR-seq captured clonotypes deeper and more reliably than RNA-seq.

Every patient had bone marrow sampled while the disease was active. The sequence was collected from a donor aged 40 or over with multiple myeloma. The chain is built from TRBV5-1 and TRBJ2-3; TRBD1 agrees at 10 bases. What was sequenced was a population of CD138-negative cells sorted from bone marrow. The CDR3 DNA reads TGCGCCAGCAGCTTAAGATCCACGGGACAGGGGACAAATACGCAGTATTTT. This sequence encodes CASSLRSTGQGTNTQYF.